Presented here are 22 T cell receptor beta chains from one specimen sequenced in a study of T cells in Graves' hyperthyroidism and ophthalmopathy. Regions amplified from RNA transcripts were the TCR beta CDR3 regions. HTBI primers were employed in a first-round RT-PCR of the TCR CDR3. TCRdb re-derived calls from the multiplex PCR reads in MiXCR, one entry per CDR3 protein. The sample carries 490,000 or so distinct CDR3 sequences, about 45% recorded once. Material for sequencing was peripheral blood or thyroid tissue (not recorded which). The receptors originated from an adult woman with Graves' disease, either hyperthyroidism or ophthalmopathy (not recorded which).

This clonotype appeared many times. The chain employs TRBV7-2 and TRBJ2-7; either TRBD1 or TRBD2 may fit D (5 bases each). This CDR3 is built from 15 residues. V shed 5 bases and J shed 3 bases, with 17 bases lying between them. CDR1 and CDR2 (germline): SGHTA, FQGNSA. CDR3 in amino acids: CASSLGAASIYEQYF. The CDR3 DNA is TGTGCCAGCAGCCTCGGGGCCGCCTCAATCTACGAGCAGTACTTC.

Ten or more counts support this clonotype. This chain links TRBV3-1 with TRBJ1-6, with 9 bases identical to TRBD1. The CDR3 covers 13 residues. Trimming cost V 4 bases and J 8 bases; bases outside gene matches: 0. Germline V gene lookup returns CDR1 LGHDT and CDR2 YNNKEL (reference sequence). This CDR3 is CASSRQGDSPLHF. Here the CDR3 DNA reads TGTGCCAGCAGCCGACAGGGGGATTCACCCCTCCACTTT.

This clonotype appeared many times. The CDR3 coding sequence is TGTGCCACCAGTGGGGCGGACCACCCAGATACGCAGTATTTT. This encodes CATSGADHPDTQYF. The genes are TRBV24-1 and TRBJ2-3; D gene uncertain. Trimming stripped 5 bases from V and 4 bases from J, with 12 bases between. Germline values: CDR1 KGHDR, CDR2 SFDVKD. This CDR3 has 14 amino acids.

The rearrangement links TRBV4-1 to TRBJ2-7; TRBD1 matches 11 bases. Germline values: CDR1 MGHRA, CDR2 YSYEKL. V trimming: 3 bases; J trimming: 6 bases; junction bases outside the gene matches: 4. There are 14 residues in the CDR3. CDR3 loop: CASSQDRGRPEQYF. CDR3 DNA sequence: TGCGCCAGCAGCCAGGACAGGGGGCGCCCCGAGCAGTACTTC.

This clonotype was seen just once. The rearrangement uses TRBV7-2 and TRBJ1-1; D is uncertain. The V gene lost 6 bases and the J gene lost 4 bases, with 15 bases spanning the gap. This CDR3 comprises 14 residues. Per the germline V gene, CDR1 is SGHTA and CDR2 is FQGNSA. CDR3 amino acids: CASSPWKEFTEAFF. CDR3 bases: TGTGCCAGCAGTCCTTGGAAGGAGTTCACTGAAGCTTTCTTT.

The sample holds many counts of this clonotype. The V gene is TRBV10-3, the J gene TRBJ2-5; TRBD2 matches 8 bases. The junction had 5 bases not matched to a gene; V was cut back by 2 bases and J by 0 bases. CDR1 is ENHRY and CDR2 is SYGVKD in the germline V gene. The CDR3 loop spans 16 amino acids. CDR3 nucleotide sequence: TGTGCCATCAGTGAGGGAGCTAGCGGGTACCAAGAGACCCAGTACTTC. It is translated as CAISEGASGYQETQYF.

This clonotype came up many times. The chain carries TRBV11-2 and TRBJ2-7, with D possibly being TRBD1 or TRBD2 (6 bases each). This CDR3 contains 13 residues. Trimming took off 5 bases at V and 6 bases at J, with 14 bases between the two ends. Germline V gene data show CDR1 as SGHAT and CDR2 as FQNNGV. The CDR3 region is CASSLPGGGEQYF. For the CDR3, the DNA is TGTGCCAGCAGCCTCCCAGGAGGGGGCGAGCAGTACTTC.

With respect to this clonotype: Mismatch with germline at one junction end may stem from a read error. The V gene is TRBV7-2, the J gene TRBJ2-6; D is ambiguous. This CDR3 is built from 16 residues. Per the germline V gene, CDR1 is SGHTA and CDR2 is FQGNSA. CDR3 loop: CASSQDRFSGANVLTF. The CDR3 bases are TGCGCCAGCAGCCAAGATCGCTTCTCTGGGGCCAACGTCCTGACTTTC.

This clonotype was detected many times. The chain joins TRBV29-1 to TRBJ2-7; TRBD2 matches 8 bases. The CDR3 has 14 amino acids. The ends lost 6 bases at V and 2 bases at J; junction bases unmatched: 9. CDR1 is SQVTM, CDR2 ANQGSEA, per germline. This CDR3 is CSVEGTRRTYEQYF. The CDR3 DNA follows: TGCAGCGTCGAGGGGACTAGAAGAACCTACGAGCAGTACTTC.

In its sample, this clonotype was seen a few times. This chain connects TRBV20-1 to TRBJ2-1, with D possibly matching TRBD1 (5 bases). Germline V CDR1 and CDR2: DFQATT, SNEGSKA (reference sequence). The V gene lost 3 bases and the J gene lost 3 bases, with 9 bases spanning the gap. This CDR3 has 13 amino acids. The CDR3 nucleotides are TGCAGTGCTAGGGACACCGACTACAATGAGCAGTTCTTC. Translating it yields CSARDTDYNEQFF.

The chain is built from TRBV7-8 and TRBJ2-5; TRBD2 matches 7 bases. CDR1 and CDR2 (germline): SGHVS, FQNEAQ. The CDR3 is 15 amino acids. V was pared by 5 bases and J by 5 bases, with 11 bases of the junction left unmatched. This CDR3 reads CASSVGAGWGETQYF. The CDR3 region has the DNA TGTGCCAGCAGCGTAGGAGCGGGGTGGGGGGAGACCCAGTACTTC.

V is TRBV5-1 and J is TRBJ2-7, with 8 bases aligning to TRBD2. There are 15 residues in the CDR3. After removal of 4 bases from V and 6 bases from J, the junction contained 12 bases not matched to a gene. Per germline, CDR1 SGHRS and CDR2 YFSETQ. The CDR3 nucleotides read TGCGCCAGCAGCACATACCCAGCGGGAGTCGGCGAGCAGTACTTC. Amino acid sequence: CASSTYPAGVGEQYF.

The genes are TRBV10-1 and TRBJ2-6, with TRBD1 identical over 11 bases. The CDR3 totals 15 residues. V shed 9 bases, J shed 2 bases, and the junction held 3 bases outside the gene matches. Germline V gene lookup returns CDR1 WNHNN and CDR2 SYGVQD (reference sequence). This CDR3 is CASPGQGAGANVLTF. In DNA form, the CDR3 reads TGCGCCAGTCCGGGACAGGGGGCTGGGGCCAACGTCCTGACTTTC.

This clonotype has just a few counts. Given a much more abundant clone one base away, this may be a read error. This chain joins TRBV20-1 and TRBJ1-2, with 9 bases lining up with TRBD1. With V trimmed by 5 bases and J by 0 bases, 1 base remained unmatched. The germline V gene encodes CDR1 DFQATT and CDR2 SNEGSKA (reference sequence). The CDR3 is made up of 13 amino acids. The CDR3 nucleotides read TGCAGTGCTGGGACAGGGACTAACTATGGCTACACCTTC. Protein sequence: CSAGTGTNYGYTF.

The rearrangement joins TRBV12-3 or TRBV12-4 to TRBJ1-6; TRBD1 is a possible D gene (6 bases). The V and J ends lost 1 base and 11 bases respectively, with 12 bases between them. CDR3 length: 14 residues. The CDR3 nucleotides are TGTGCCAGCAGTTTAGAGGGGGAACGGGCACCCCTCCACTTT. Translated, it gives CASSLEGERAPLHF.

This clonotype has a handful of counts. The rearrangement uses TRBV19 and TRBJ2-7; 7 positions agree with TRBD1. The germline CDR1 and CDR2 sequences are LNHDA and SQIVND (reference sequence). CDR3 size: 13 residues. Losses at the gene ends were 9 bases for V and 2 bases for J; bases not matched to a gene: 7. For the CDR3, the DNA is TGTGCCAGCAGCGCAGACAGGGCCTACGAGCAGTACTTC. The encoded protein is CASSADRAYEQYF.

The genes are TRBV7-6 and TRBJ1-5, with D possibly TRBD1 on 6 matching bases. Germline assignment: CDR1 SGHVS and CDR2 FNYEAQ. V was cut by 5 bases and J by 4 bases, with 18 bases left in between. The CDR3 has 16 residues. This chain's CDR3 is CASSVETGAPNQPQHF. The CDR3 DNA reads as TGTGCCAGCAGCGTAGAGACAGGAGCCCCGAATCAGCCCCAGCATTTT.

This chain joins TRBV5-1 and TRBJ1-1; 9 bases map to TRBD1. V lost 4 bases, J lost 6 bases, and 4 bases stayed unmatched. Germline loops: CDR1 SGHRS, CDR2 YFSETQ. The CDR3 totals 13 residues. DNA of the CDR3: TGCGCCAGCAGCGCGGACAGGGGTCCTGAAGCTTTCTTT. Encoded protein: CASSADRGPEAFF.

This clonotype showed up just a few times. The chain is built from TRBV12-3 or TRBV12-4 and TRBJ2-2, with D unresolved. V was pared by 5 bases and J by 7 bases, with 20 bases between. This CDR3 has 16 residues. This CDR3 reads CASSPGGRNVYGELFF. Here the CDR3 DNA reads TGTGCCAGCAGTCCCGGTGGGCGCAACGTTTACGGGGAGCTGTTTTTT.

The chain carries TRBV19 and TRBJ2-7; D call uncertain. The CDR3 runs 11 residues. In germline, CDR1 is LNHDA, CDR2 SQIVND (reference sequence). V lost 7 bases to trimming and J lost 3 bases, with 7 bases between them. This CDR3 is CASTYGYEQYF. The CDR3 DNA reads TGTGCCAGTACGTACGGCTACGAGCAGTACTTC.

The sample holds a few counts of this clonotype. This chain joins TRBV10-3 and TRBJ2-5, with D uncertain. The CDR3 is made up of 12 amino acids. V was pared by 0 bases and J by 5 bases, with 4 bases between. Germline lookup yields CDR1 ENHRY and CDR2 SYGVKD. CDR3 in amino acids: CAISESQETQYF. The CDR3 nucleotides read TGTGCCATCAGTGAGTCCCAGGAGACCCAGTACTTC.

The rearrangement uses TRBV4-1 and TRBJ2-7, with D tentatively TRBD1 (5 bases). The CDR3 extends over 15 amino acids. The V gene's germline CDR1 is MGHRA and CDR2 YSYEKL. V shed 1 base and J shed 2 bases, with 12 bases lying between them. The CDR3 DNA follows: TGCGCCAGCAGCCAAGGTCAGGGTGTTACCTACGAGCAGTACTTC. Translated: CASSQGQGVTYEQYF.